This paragraph reports one T cell receptor beta chain. Its cognate antigen is unknown. These data originate in a study of OX40 agonist ivuxolimab in advanced cancers. The study's findings and limits: Still undetermined is the antigen specificity of the expanded peripheral T cells. CD8+ T cells showed, on average, more clonal expansion than CD4+ cells. Low levels of normalized T-cell clonal expansion also appeared in some nonresponders.

Sequencing used immunoSEQ multiplex PCR; TCRdb keeps in-frame clones, though not all of them. This sample has about 51,000 clones, with roughly 80% found just once. The V end was cut by 9 bases, the J end by 4 bases, with 12 bases between. Germline-derived CDR1 and CDR2 are LNHDA and SQIVND (reference sequence). The CDR3 runs to 13 residues. This receptor was identified in an adult with an advanced solid tumor such as melanoma, head and neck, liver or kidney cancer. The chain combines TRBV19 with TRBJ2-2; D is perhaps TRBD2 (6 bases). Material: CD4+ or CD8+ T cells sorted from blood, obtained in a trial of the OX40 agonist ivuxolimab. The CDR3 sequence is CASEGRGTGELFF. DNA for the CDR3: TGTGCCAGCGAGGGGCGGGGCACCGGGGAGCTGTTTTTT.